The entry below gives a single T cell receptor (beta chain) sequence along with its context. The ends lost 5 bases at V and 7 bases at J; junction bases unmatched: 8. CDR3 size: 13 residues. The germline gives CDR1 SEHNR, CDR2 FQNEAQ (reference sequence). Methods used by the authors: Amplification of reference gene primers was used by the study to estimate nucleated cell counts. Method: immunoSEQ multiplex PCR; TCRdb's copy keeps in-frame clones and lacks some. That table furnishes V, J and clone size, whereas the DNA furnished D and trimming. The data show about 45,000 clones, around 80% seen once. This sample is drawn from a study of blood T cell repertoires in COVID-19. Whole-study context: Acute-phase and convalescent COVID-19 samples originated in the United States, Italy and Spain. In each case, the material was cDNA or gDNA derived from T cells, B-cell-depleted T cells, or PBMCs.

The sequencing sample was made of peripheral blood. The receptor comes from a man older than 75 in a cohort sampled during active COVID-19. This rearrangement joins TRBV7-9 to TRBJ2-7; TRBD1 matches 7 bases. CDR3 DNA sequence: TGTGCCAGCAGCACAGGACAGGATTGGGAGCAGTACTTC. It is translated as CASSTGQDWEQYF.